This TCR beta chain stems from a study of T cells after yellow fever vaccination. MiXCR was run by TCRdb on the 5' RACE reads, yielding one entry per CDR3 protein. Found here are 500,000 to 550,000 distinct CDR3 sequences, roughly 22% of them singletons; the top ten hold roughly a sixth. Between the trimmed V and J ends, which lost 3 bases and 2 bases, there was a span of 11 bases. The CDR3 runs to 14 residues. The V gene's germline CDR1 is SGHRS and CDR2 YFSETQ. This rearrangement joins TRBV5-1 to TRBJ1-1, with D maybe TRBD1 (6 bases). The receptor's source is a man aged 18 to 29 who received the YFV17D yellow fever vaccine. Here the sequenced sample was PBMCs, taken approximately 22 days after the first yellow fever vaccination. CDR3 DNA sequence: TGCGCCAGCAGCTCACAGGGAGGCAACACTGAAGCTTTCTTT. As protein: CASSSQGGNTEAFF.